The entry below gives a single T cell receptor (beta chain) sequence along with its context. The source of the sample is a study of blood T cells in healthy people across ages. At least 6 million PBMCs were isolated per sample. The V gene lost 4 bases and the J gene lost 2 bases, with 15 bases spanning the gap. CDR1 is MGHDK and CDR2 is SYGVNS in the germline V gene. The CDR3 totals 15 residues. Primers used in a second PCR of about 6 to 11 cycles were a sample-barcoded 5' primer and a J-beta primer mix. In TCRdb, the 5' RACE reads were re-called with MiXCR into one record per CDR3 protein. Among 700,000 to 850,000 distinct CDR3 sequences listed, around half were seen once.

The receptor's source is a man at least 80 years old in good health. The sample was blood. V is TRBV25-1 and J is TRBJ2-7; D possibly matches TRBD1 or TRBD2 (5 bases each). CDR3 region: CASSVQNRGPYEQYF. The CDR3 bases are TGTGCCAGCAGTGTACAAAACCGGGGCCCCTACGAGCAGTACTTC.